This T cell receptor beta chain was identified during a study of a mutant IDH1 vaccine in newly diagnosed glioma. As for the study in general: Radiotherapy alone preceded vaccination by 4-6 weeks; alternatively, vaccination started with temozolomide cycles. Patients were pretreated with radiotherapy, temozolomide, or both, mostly both.

Profiling relied on immunoSEQ multiplex PCR, and the TCRdb table lists in-frame clones only, not all of them. Of approximately 60,000 clones in the sample, roughly 80% are singletons; the top ten hold 3.8%. Germline V gene lookup returns CDR1 WNHNN and CDR2 SYGVQD (reference sequence). This CDR3 spans 15 amino acids. V shed 0 bases and J shed 5 bases, with 13 bases lying between them. With respect to this clone: Its antigen is not identified.

Time point in this sample: week 47, end of study. Alongside topical imiquimod, each dose of vaccine comprised 300 ug of mutant IDH1 20-mer peptide. The TCR comes from a man aged 30-40 years with glioma. This material consisted of PBMCs, taken from a glioma patient whose treatment included an IDH1 peptide vaccine. V usage is TRBV10-1 and J usage is TRBJ2-5; D perhaps matches TRBD1 (5 bases). CDR3 nucleotides: TGCGCCAGCAGTGAGTCGTCAAAGGGGCGTGAGACCCAGTACTTC. Amino acid sequence: CASSESSKGRETQYF.